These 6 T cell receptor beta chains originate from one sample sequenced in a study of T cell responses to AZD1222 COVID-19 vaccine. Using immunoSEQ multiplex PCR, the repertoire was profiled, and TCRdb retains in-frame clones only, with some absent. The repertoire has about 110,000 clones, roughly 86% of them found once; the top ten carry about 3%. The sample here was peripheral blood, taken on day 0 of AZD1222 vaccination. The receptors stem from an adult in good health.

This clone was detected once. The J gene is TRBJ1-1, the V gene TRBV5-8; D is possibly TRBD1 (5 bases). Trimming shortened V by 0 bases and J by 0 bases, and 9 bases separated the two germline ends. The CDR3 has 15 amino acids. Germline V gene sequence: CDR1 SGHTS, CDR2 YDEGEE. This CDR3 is CASSLVQGVNTEAFF. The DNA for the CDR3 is TGTGCCAGCAGCTTGGTTCAGGGAGTGAACACTGAAGCTTTCTTT.

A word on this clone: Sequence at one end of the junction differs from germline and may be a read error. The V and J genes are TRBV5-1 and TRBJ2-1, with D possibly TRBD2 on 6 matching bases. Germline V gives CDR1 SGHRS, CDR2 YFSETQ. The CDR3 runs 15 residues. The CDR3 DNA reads TGCGCCAGCAGGTTGGCGGGGATATCCTACAATGAGCAGTTCTTC. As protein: CASRLAGISYNEQFF.

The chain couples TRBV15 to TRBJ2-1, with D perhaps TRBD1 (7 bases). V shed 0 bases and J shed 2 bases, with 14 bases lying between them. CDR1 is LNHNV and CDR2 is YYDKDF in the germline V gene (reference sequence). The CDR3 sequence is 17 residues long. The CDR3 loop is CATSRDLGGGAYNEQFF. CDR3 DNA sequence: TGTGCCACCAGCAGAGATTTAGGAGGGGGCGCCTACAATGAGCAGTTCTTC.

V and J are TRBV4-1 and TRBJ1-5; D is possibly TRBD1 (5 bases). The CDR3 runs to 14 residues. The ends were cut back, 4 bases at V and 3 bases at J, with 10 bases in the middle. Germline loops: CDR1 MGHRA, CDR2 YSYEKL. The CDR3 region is CASSRDGFNQPQHF. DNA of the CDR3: TGCGCCAGCAGCCGGGACGGATTCAATCAGCCCCAGCATTTT.

CDR3 nucleotides: TGTGCCAGTAGTACGCTGGGGACAGGGGGCGGTCAGCCCCAGCATTTT. Its translation: CASSTLGTGGGQPQHF. J is TRBJ1-5 and V is TRBV19, with TRBD1 matching 12 bases. Germline V gene lookup returns CDR1 LNHDA and CDR2 SQIVND (reference sequence). V shed 4 bases, J shed 6 bases, and the junction held 7 bases outside the gene matches. The CDR3 runs to 16 residues. The full variable domain, its missing parts supplied by reference TRBV19 and TRBJ1-5, is DGGITQSPKYLFRKEGQNVTLSCEQNLNHDAMYWYRQDPGQGLRLIYYSQIVNDFQKGDIAEGYSVSREKKESFPLTVTSAQKNPTAFYLCASSTLGTGGGQPQHFGDGTRLSIL.

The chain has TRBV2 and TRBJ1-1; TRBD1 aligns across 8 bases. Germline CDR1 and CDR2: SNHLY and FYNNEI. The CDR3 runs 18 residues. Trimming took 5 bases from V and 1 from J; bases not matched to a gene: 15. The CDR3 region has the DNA TGTGCCAGCAGTTCCGGACAGGGTCGACAGAATCAGAACACTGAAGCTTTCTTT. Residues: CASSSGQGRQNQNTEAFF.